This is a list of T cell receptor beta chains from one sample in a study of blood T cell repertoires in COVID-19. Sequenced by immunoSEQ multiplex PCR; TCRdb stores in-frame clones only, minus some. The data hold roughly 240,000 clones, with 83% observed a single time. Sequenced sample: peripheral blood. Every receptor here comes from a man in his 60s who had recovered from COVID-19. Each CDR3 is given with its conserved first and last residue. D genes are given only for firm matches. The listing skips clone size in some rows; elsewhere it reads once, few, many or a size class.

d_call: .
v_call: TRBV4-1
clone_size: few
j_call: TRBJ1-6
cdr3_nt: TGCGCCAGCAGCCAAGATGGACTGGATAATTCACCCCTCCACTTT
cdr3_aa: CASSQDGLDNSPLHF

d_call: .
v_call: TRBV27
clone_size: .
j_call: TRBJ2-5
cdr3_nt: TGTGCCAGCAGTTTAGTTGGGGCATTGACCCAAGAGACCCAGTACTTC
cdr3_aa: CASSLVGALTQETQYF

d_call: TRBD1
v_call: TRBV28
clone_size: once
j_call: TRBJ2-7
cdr3_nt: TGTGCCAGCAGTTTTTCGTGGGGACAGGGCGACGAGCAGTACTTC
cdr3_aa: CASSFSWGQGDEQYF

d_call: .
v_call: TRBV6-1
clone_size: .
j_call: TRBJ2-5
cdr3_nt: TGTGCCAGCAGTGACGGGCCTTCCCGGGGAACCCAGTACTTC
cdr3_aa: CASSDGPSRGTQYF

d_call: TRBD2
v_call: TRBV7-9
clone_size: .
j_call: TRBJ2-7
cdr3_nt: TGTGCCAGCAGCCCCGGGAGGGCCGGATACGAGCAGTACTTC
cdr3_aa: CASSPGRAGYEQYF

d_call: TRBD1
v_call: TRBV7-9
clone_size: .
j_call: TRBJ1-2
cdr3_nt: TGTGCCAGCAGCTTACGGACAGGAGACTATGGCTACACCTTC
cdr3_aa: CASSLRTGDYGYTF

d_call: .
v_call: TRBV2
clone_size: .
j_call: TRBJ1-2
cdr3_nt: TGTGCCAGCGGCCGGGGGACCTATGGCTACACCTTC
cdr3_aa: CASGRGTYGYTF

d_call: TRBD1
v_call: TRBV23-1
clone_size: .
j_call: TRBJ1-5
cdr3_nt: TGCGCCAGCACCCAACAGGGGACTCAGCCCCAGCATTTT
cdr3_aa: CASTQQGTQPQHF

d_call: .
v_call: TRBV5-1
clone_size: .
j_call: TRBJ2-2
cdr3_nt: TGCGCCAGCAGCGACACCCCCGGGGGCACCGGGGAGCTGTTTTTT
cdr3_aa: CASSDTPGGTGELFF

d_call: .
v_call: TRBV20-1
clone_size: .
j_call: TRBJ2-7
cdr3_nt: TGCAGTGCTAGACGGAGTTACGAGCAGTACTTC
cdr3_aa: CSARRSYEQYF

d_call: TRBD2
v_call: TRBV20-1
clone_size: .
j_call: TRBJ2-1
cdr3_nt: TGCAGTGCTAGTGCAGGACTAGCGGGGCACAATGAGCAGTTCTTC
cdr3_aa: CSASAGLAGHNEQFF

d_call: .
v_call: TRBV28
clone_size: .
j_call: TRBJ2-5
cdr3_nt: TGTGCCAGCAGTGACAGACTAGTAGTGCAGACCCAGTACTTC
cdr3_aa: CASSDRLVVQTQYF

d_call: .
v_call: TRBV2
clone_size: few
j_call: TRBJ1-5
cdr3_nt: TGTGCCAGCAGACGGACATTCCTATCGCCCCAGCATTTT
cdr3_aa: CASRRTFLSPQHF

d_call: .
v_call: TRBV5-1
clone_size: .
j_call: TRBJ2-5
cdr3_nt: TGCGCCAGCAGCTCTTACAACAGGGTACGTTTGGAGACCCAGTACTTC
cdr3_aa: CASSSYNRVRLETQYF

d_call: .
v_call: TRBV7-9
clone_size: .
j_call: TRBJ2-1
cdr3_nt: TGTGCCAGCAGCCGAGATGGGCATGAGCAGTTCTTC
cdr3_aa: CASSRDGHEQFF

d_call: TRBD1
v_call: TRBV28
clone_size: .
j_call: TRBJ2-7
cdr3_nt: TGTGCCAGCAGTATGACAGGGGGCCGTTCGGGCGAGCAGTACTTC
cdr3_aa: CASSMTGGRSGEQYF

d_call: .
v_call: TRBV28
clone_size: .
j_call: TRBJ2-7
cdr3_nt: TGTGCCAGCAGTTCCCCGGGTCAGTCCTACGAGCAGTACTTC
cdr3_aa: CASSSPGQSYEQYF

d_call: .
v_call: TRBV5-1
clone_size: .
j_call: TRBJ1-1
cdr3_nt: TGCGCCAGCAGTTCTACAGGGCTATGGGACACTGAAGCTTTCTTT
cdr3_aa: CASSSTGLWDTEAFF

d_call: .
v_call: TRBV18
clone_size: .
j_call: TRBJ1-4
cdr3_nt: TGTGCCAGCTCTCGACAGGCAACTAATGAAAAACTGTTTTTT
cdr3_aa: CASSRQATNEKLFF

d_call: TRBD1
v_call: TRBV14
clone_size: .
j_call: TRBJ1-2
cdr3_nt: TGTGCCAGCAGCCGGGGGGGACAGGGGTCCTATGGCTACACCTTC
cdr3_aa: CASSRGGQGSYGYTF

d_call: .
v_call: TRBV9
clone_size: .
j_call: TRBJ2-7
cdr3_nt: TGTGCCAGCAGCGTAGGCGGGGAGGTAAACTACGAGCAGTACTTC
cdr3_aa: CASSVGGEVNYEQYF

d_call: TRBD1
v_call: TRBV2
clone_size: once
j_call: TRBJ1-4
cdr3_nt: TGTGCCGGACAGGGGAGGCTGGATGGAAAACTGTTTTTT
cdr3_aa: CAGQGRLDGKLFF

d_call: TRBD2
v_call: TRBV30
clone_size: once
j_call: TRBJ2-3
cdr3_nt: TGTGCCTGGTCTAGCGGGGGTAGGGGTGCAGATACGCAGTATTTT
cdr3_aa: CAWSSGGRGADTQYF

d_call: TRBD1
v_call: TRBV27
clone_size: .
j_call: TRBJ1-4
cdr3_nt: TGTGCCAGCAGTCCCGGGACAGGGCGTGAAAAACTGTTTTTT
cdr3_aa: CASSPGTGREKLFF

d_call: TRBD2
v_call: TRBV19
clone_size: .
j_call: TRBJ2-5
cdr3_nt: TGTGCCAGTAGAGGAGCGGGGAGGGGAGAGACCCAGTACTTC
cdr3_aa: CASRGAGRGETQYF

d_call: .
v_call: TRBV5-1
clone_size: few
j_call: TRBJ2-7
cdr3_nt: TGCGCCAGCAGCTTGTTTACTAGGACGGGTGAGCAGTACTTC
cdr3_aa: CASSLFTRTGEQYF

d_call: TRBD2
v_call: TRBV27
clone_size: .
j_call: TRBJ2-3
cdr3_nt: TGTGCCAGCAGTTTTAAAGGACTAGCGGGGGGATCTCACACAGATACGCAGTATTTT
cdr3_aa: CASSFKGLAGGSHTDTQYF

d_call: .
v_call: TRBV25-1
clone_size: .
j_call: TRBJ1-1
cdr3_nt: TGTGCCAGCAGCCTCGGGAGTGGCACTGAAGCTTTCTTT
cdr3_aa: CASSLGSGTEAFF

d_call: TRBD2
v_call: TRBV7-2
clone_size: once
j_call: TRBJ2-7
cdr3_nt: TGTGCCAGCAGCTTAGCGAGCTCTAGCGGGGGGGCCTACGAGCAGTACTTC
cdr3_aa: CASSLASSSGGAYEQYF

d_call: .
v_call: TRBV5-1
clone_size: few
j_call: TRBJ2-7
cdr3_nt: TGCGCCAGCAGCACCGTTGGGGGCGACGGAGAGCAGTACTTC
cdr3_aa: CASSTVGGDGEQYF

d_call: TRBD1
v_call: TRBV6-1
clone_size: .
j_call: TRBJ1-1
cdr3_nt: TGTGCCAGCAGTGAACCCGGCAGGGGGCAAGGGGCTGAAGCTTTCTTT
cdr3_aa: CASSEPGRGQGAEAFF

d_call: .
v_call: TRBV21-1
clone_size: .
j_call: TRBJ1-5
cdr3_nt: TGTGCCAGCAGCAAAGTGGGAGACAGGCCCTATAGCAATCAGCCCCAGCATTTT
cdr3_aa: CASSKVGDRPYSNQPQHF

d_call: TRBD1
v_call: TRBV6-6
clone_size: .
j_call: TRBJ2-7
cdr3_nt: TGTGCCAGCAGAAAAGGGACAGACTACGAGCAGTACTTC
cdr3_aa: CASRKGTDYEQYF

d_call: TRBD1
v_call: TRBV5-1
clone_size: .
j_call: TRBJ2-3
cdr3_nt: TGCGCCAGCAGCGCTACCGGGACAGGGGATAGGGATACGCAGTATTTT
cdr3_aa: CASSATGTGDRDTQYF

d_call: TRBD2
v_call: TRBV7-3
clone_size: .
j_call: TRBJ2-1
cdr3_nt: TGTGCCAGCAGCTTACCGGGACTAGCGGGATCCTACAATGAGCAGTTCTTC
cdr3_aa: CASSLPGLAGSYNEQFF

d_call: .
v_call: TRBV19
clone_size: few
j_call: TRBJ2-7
cdr3_nt: TGTGCCAGTAGTAATACAGGTGTCTCCTACGAGCAGTACTTC
cdr3_aa: CASSNTGVSYEQYF

d_call: TRBD1
v_call: TRBV27
clone_size: once
j_call: TRBJ2-1
cdr3_nt: TGTGCCAGCAAACCGGGACAGGAGTCCTACAATGAGCAGTTCTTC
cdr3_aa: CASKPGQESYNEQFF

d_call: TRBD1
v_call: TRBV5-1
clone_size: .
j_call: TRBJ1-4
cdr3_nt: TGCGCCAGCAGCGGTATTACAGGGGTTAATGAAAAACTGTTTTTT
cdr3_aa: CASSGITGVNEKLFF

d_call: TRBD2
v_call: TRBV28
clone_size: .
j_call: TRBJ2-3
cdr3_nt: TGTGCCAGCAGTACGCGGGGGGGCCACACAGATACGCAGTATTTT
cdr3_aa: CASSTRGGHTDTQYF

d_call: .
v_call: TRBV5-1
clone_size: .
j_call: TRBJ1-5
cdr3_nt: TGCGCCAGCAGCTTGGCGGGGAATAAGCCCCAGCATTTT
cdr3_aa: CASSLAGNKPQHF

d_call: .
v_call: TRBV5-6
clone_size: .
j_call: TRBJ2-7
cdr3_nt: TGTGCCACCTCGACTAACCATAATGGCGAGCAGTACTTC
cdr3_aa: CATSTNHNGEQYF

d_call: .
v_call: TRBV5-1
clone_size: .
j_call: TRBJ2-7
cdr3_nt: TGCGCCAGCAGCTTAAGCCAGGCAGCCTACGAGCAGTACTTC
cdr3_aa: CASSLSQAAYEQYF

d_call: TRBD1
v_call: TRBV2
clone_size: .
j_call: TRBJ2-1
cdr3_nt: TGTGCCAGCCAAGTCCAACGGACAGGGGTCAACAATGAGCAGTTCTTC
cdr3_aa: CASQVQRTGVNNEQFF

d_call: TRBD1
v_call: TRBV19
clone_size: .
j_call: TRBJ1-4
cdr3_nt: TGTGCCAGTAGTCCTACCCCCGGGACAGCGCAGTTTTTT
cdr3_aa: CASSPTPGTAQFF

d_call: TRBD2
v_call: TRBV5-1
clone_size: .
j_call: TRBJ2-1
cdr3_nt: TGCGCCAGCAGCCCGGGACTAGCGGGGAACAATGAGCAGTTCTTC
cdr3_aa: CASSPGLAGNNEQFF

d_call: TRBD1
v_call: TRBV7-6
clone_size: .
j_call: TRBJ1-4
cdr3_nt: TGTGCCAGCAGCAACCAGGGGGCTAGGGAAAAACTGTTTTTT
cdr3_aa: CASSNQGAREKLFF

d_call: .
v_call: TRBV10-3
clone_size: .
j_call: TRBJ1-1
cdr3_nt: TGTGCCATCAGTGCCAGGGGGAACACTGAAGCTTTCTTT
cdr3_aa: CAISARGNTEAFF

d_call: TRBD2
v_call: TRBV7-2
clone_size: .
j_call: TRBJ2-5
cdr3_nt: TGTGCCAGCAGCTCCCTGACTAGCGCGGGAGAGACCCAGTACTTC
cdr3_aa: CASSSLTSAGETQYF

d_call: TRBD1
v_call: TRBV5-1
clone_size: .
j_call: TRBJ1-1
cdr3_nt: TGCGCCAGCAGCTTGGGGGGGACAGGGGACCTGAGTACTGAAGCTTTCTTT
cdr3_aa: CASSLGGTGDLSTEAFF

d_call: .
v_call: TRBV6-5
clone_size: .
j_call: TRBJ1-3
cdr3_nt: TGTGCCAGCTCGCCAGGGGATTACTCTGGAAACACCATATATTTT
cdr3_aa: CASSPGDYSGNTIYF

d_call: TRBD1
v_call: TRBV6-2/TRBV6-3
clone_size: .
j_call: TRBJ1-6
cdr3_nt: TGTGCCAGCAGTCGTCCCGGGACAGGGCCGGTGGGGCCCCTCCACTTT
cdr3_aa: CASSRPGTGPVGPLHF

d_call: .
v_call: TRBV11-3
clone_size: .
j_call: TRBJ2-5
cdr3_nt: TGTGCCAGCAGCGCGCGCGGGACAGAACAAGAGACCCAGTACTTC
cdr3_aa: CASSARGTEQETQYF

d_call: .
v_call: TRBV5-8
clone_size: .
j_call: TRBJ2-7
cdr3_nt: TGTGCCAGCAGCCCCGGCAGGGGTTACGAGCAGTACTTC
cdr3_aa: CASSPGRGYEQYF

d_call: TRBD1
v_call: TRBV4-1
clone_size: .
j_call: TRBJ1-6
cdr3_nt: TGCGCCAGCAGCCGGGACAGCTCCTATAATTCACCCCTCCACTTT
cdr3_aa: CASSRDSSYNSPLHF

d_call: .
v_call: TRBV6-5
clone_size: .
j_call: TRBJ1-1
cdr3_nt: TGTGCCAGCAGTTACCCGGACAGAAATGAAGCTTTCTTT
cdr3_aa: CASSYPDRNEAFF

d_call: .
v_call: TRBV3-1/TRBV3-2
clone_size: once
j_call: TRBJ1-6
cdr3_nt: TGTGCCAGCAGCCTAAAGAGCCATTCACCCCTCCACTTT
cdr3_aa: CASSLKSHSPLHF

d_call: TRBD1
v_call: TRBV7-3
clone_size: .
j_call: TRBJ2-6
cdr3_nt: TGTGCCAGCAGCCAGACAGGGACCGGGGCCAACGTCCTGACTTTC
cdr3_aa: CASSQTGTGANVLTF